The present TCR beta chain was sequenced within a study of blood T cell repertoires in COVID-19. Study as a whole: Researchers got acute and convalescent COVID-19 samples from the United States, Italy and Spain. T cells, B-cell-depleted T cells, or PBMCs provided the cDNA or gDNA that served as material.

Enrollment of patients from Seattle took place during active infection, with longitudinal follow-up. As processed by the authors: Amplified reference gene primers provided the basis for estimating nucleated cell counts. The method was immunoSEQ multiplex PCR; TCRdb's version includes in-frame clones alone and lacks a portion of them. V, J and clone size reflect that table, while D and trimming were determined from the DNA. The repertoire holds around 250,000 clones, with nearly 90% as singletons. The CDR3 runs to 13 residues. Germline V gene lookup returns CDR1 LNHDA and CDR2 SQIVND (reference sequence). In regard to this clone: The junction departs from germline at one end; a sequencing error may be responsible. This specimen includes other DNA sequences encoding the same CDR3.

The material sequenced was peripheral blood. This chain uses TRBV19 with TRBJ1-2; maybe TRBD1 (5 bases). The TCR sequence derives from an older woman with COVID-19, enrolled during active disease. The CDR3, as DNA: TGTGCCAGTAGTGTAGACAGAAACTATGGCTACACCTTC. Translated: CASSVDRNYGYTF.